The rows below give T cell receptor beta chains drawn from one sample of a study of post-analysis software for immune sequencing data. Using its own MiXCR run on the PCR reads, TCRdb lists one record per CDR3 protein. Among about 180,000 distinct CDR3 sequences listed, about 32% were seen once. The sample taken for sequencing was blood. The receptors originated from a girl aged 10 to 17 with multiple sclerosis. Each CDR3 is given with its conserved first and last residue. The D gene is left open where the match is weak. Only part of the rows carry a size: once, few, many, or a class if the clone is expanded.

d_call,clone_size,j_call,v_call,cdr3_nt,cdr3_aa
TRBD1,few,TRBJ1-3,TRBV12-3/TRBV12-4,TGTGCCAGCAGTTGGGGGGGACAGGGAACTGGAAACACCATATATTTT,CASSWGGQGTGNTIYF
.,few,TRBJ2-1,TRBV5-1,TGCGCCAGCAGCTTGGAGGCGGGGACCTACAATGAGCAGTTCTTC,CASSLEAGTYNEQFF
TRBD2,few,TRBJ2-3,TRBV5-1,TGCGCCAGCAGCTTGGGGGCTAGCGGGAGATGGAGCACAGATACGCAGTATTTT,CASSLGASGRWSTDTQYF
TRBD1,many,TRBJ2-7,TRBV20-1,TGCAGTGCTAGAGATCTACGGACAGGGGTGGACGAGCAGTACTTC,CSARDLRTGVDEQYF
.,many,TRBJ2-5,TRBV4-1,TGCGCCAGCAGCCAACCCAGCCGGCGGGAAGAGACCCAGTACTTC,CASSQPSRREETQYF
TRBD2,.,TRBJ2-1,TRBV3-1,TGTGCCAGCAGCCCCCTGGGAGGGGACAATGAGCAGTTCTTC,CASSPLGGDNEQFF
TRBD1,.,TRBJ1-5,TRBV28,TGTGCCAGCAGTATAAGACAGGGTGGATATCAGCCCCAGCATTTT,CASSIRQGGYQPQHF
.,.,TRBJ2-1,TRBV7-9,TGTGCCAGCACCCCCTCGGACCGTGAGCAGTTCTTC,CASTPSDREQFF
.,.,TRBJ1-1,TRBV5-1,TGCGCCAGCAGCTTATACCGGGACGGACTTTGGAACACTGAAGCTTTCTTT,CASSLYRDGLWNTEAFF
TRBD2,many,TRBJ2-7,TRBV18,TGTGCCAGCTCGCCGACTAGCGGGAGGTCCTACGAGCAGTACTTC,CASSPTSGRSYEQYF
.,.,TRBJ1-2,TRBV27,TGTGCCAGCAGTTTCGGGGGAGGGTATGGCTACACCTTC,CASSFGGGYGYTF
.,few,TRBJ2-6,TRBV5-1,TGCGCCAGCAGCTTGGCCGGCAGGGTGGCTGGGGCCAACGTCCGGACTTTC,CASSLAGRVAGANVRTF
.,many,TRBJ2-3,TRBV6-5,TGTGCCAGCAGTTACGGAAGGCTAGCAGGCACAGATACGCAGTATTTT,CASSYGRLAGTDTQYF
.,few,TRBJ2-7,TRBV15,TGTGCCACCAGCAGAGATGAGGGACCATCCTTCTACGAGCAGTACTTC,CATSRDEGPSFYEQYF
.,.,TRBJ2-1,TRBV28,TGTGCCGGCAGTTTATCGGCAGGGGGGTTCCACAATGAGCAGTTCTTC,CAGSLSAGGFHNEQFF
TRBD2,.,TRBJ2-5,TRBV11-2,TGTGCCAGCAGCTTTGTGGCTAGCGGGAGTGATGAGCAGTACTTC,CASSFVASGSDEQYF
.,few,TRBJ1-1,TRBV12-3/TRBV12-4,TGTGCCAGCAGTCCCTTTGGGCCTACGGGGAACACTGAAGCTTTCTTT,CASSPFGPTGNTEAFF
.,.,TRBJ2-7,TRBV30,TGTGCCTGGAGCGCGACAGGCGGCGTCTACGAGCAGTACTTC,CAWSATGGVYEQYF
.,.,TRBJ1-3,TRBV7-8,TGTGCCAGCAGCTTCGGGGGGGTGTCAGGGGCTGGAAACACCATATATTTT,CASSFGGVSGAGNTIYF
TRBD2,.,TRBJ2-5,TRBV5-1,TGCGTCAGCAGCTTGTCTCCAGCGGGAGAGGGAGAGACCCAGTACTTC,CVSSLSPAGEGETQYF
.,.,TRBJ2-2,TRBV5-1,TGCGCCAGCAGCTTGAGGGACAAGAACACCGGGGAGCTGTTTTTT,CASSLRDKNTGELFF
TRBD2,many,TRBJ2-7,TRBV7-6,TGTGCCAGCAGCCTGAATAGCGGGAGGGCCAACTACGAGCAGTACTTC,CASSLNSGRANYEQYF
TRBD2,many,TRBJ2-1,TRBV4-1,TGCGCCAGCAGCCAACCGGGACTAGGCTACAATGAGCAGTTCTTC,CASSQPGLGYNEQFF
TRBD1,.,TRBJ1-1,TRBV7-9,TGTGCCAGCAGCTCCGGGACAGGGTTGAACACTGAAGCTTTCTTT,CASSSGTGLNTEAFF
.,few,TRBJ1-1,TRBV5-5,TGTGCCAGCAGCTTGGCAGGGATGGCTGAAGCTTTCTTT,CASSLAGMAEAFF
.,.,TRBJ1-2,TRBV3-1,TGTGCCAGCGCGGGCAGGGAATATGGCTACACCTTC,CASAGREYGYTF
.,.,TRBJ1-2,TRBV28,TGTGCCAGCAGTCCTCGGATATATGGCTACACCTTC,CASSPRIYGYTF
.,few,TRBJ2-2,TRBV3-1,TGTGCCAGCAGCCAAGAGAAAATCGGGGAGCTGTTTTTT,CASSQEKIGELFF
TRBD1,.,TRBJ1-2,TRBV27,TGTGCCAGCAGTCCCTTACAGGGGAGAGGGGGCTACACCTTC,CASSPLQGRGGYTF
.,few,TRBJ2-7,TRBV24-1,TGTGCCACCAGTGAAACGGGACGTAATTACGAGCAGTACTTC,CATSETGRNYEQYF
.,few,TRBJ1-1,TRBV27,TGTGCCAGCAGTTGGACGGCGAACACTGAAGCTTTCTTT,CASSWTANTEAFF
.,few,TRBJ1-5,TRBV7-8,TGTGCCAGCAGCGGATCCGGGGGGGATCAGCCCCAGCATTTT,CASSGSGGDQPQHF
.,.,TRBJ2-5,TRBV12-3/TRBV12-4,TGTGCCAGCAGTTTCGGCAGGGGACAAGAGACCCAGTACTTC,CASSFGRGQETQYF
TRBD2,few,TRBJ2-1,TRBV7-2,TGTGCCAGCAGCTTAGGGGCTAGCGGGAGGAACGAGCAGTTCTTC,CASSLGASGRNEQFF
TRBD1,many,TRBJ1-2,TRBV7-9,TGTGCCAGCAGCCCCAGGGGGGTTGGCTACACCTTC,CASSPRGVGYTF
TRBD2,.,TRBJ2-1,TRBV7-8,TGTGCCAGCAGCACGCCCTCGGAGCGGGAGGGCCGTTGTGATGAGCAGTTCTTC,CASSTPSEREGRCDEQFF
.,.,TRBJ1-6,TRBV12-3/TRBV12-4,TGTGCCAGCAGTTGCGGGGTGCCATATAATTCGCCCCTCCACTTT,CASSCGVPYNSPLHF
.,many,TRBJ2-1,TRBV27,TGTGCCAGCAGTTCGTGGGACCTTTTGCAGAGTCGTGCTGAGCAGTTCTTC,CASSSWDLLQSRAEQFF
.,.,TRBJ2-7,TRBV20-1,TGCAGTGCTAGAGCCCTAATCATAGGGGAATCCCACGAGCAGTACTTC,CSARALIIGESHEQYF
TRBD2,many,TRBJ2-1,TRBV12-3/TRBV12-4,TGTGCCAGCAGGATGACCCCTCGGGGCGCGGGAGGGCATTGGAATGAGCAGTTCTTC,CASRMTPRGAGGHWNEQFF
TRBD2,.,TRBJ2-7,TRBV4-2,TGTGCCAGCAGCCAAGATTTCACTAGCGGGGACTACGAGCAGTACTTC,CASSQDFTSGDYEQYF
TRBD2,.,TRBJ2-3,TRBV7-9,TGTGCCAGCAATGCCGCTAGCGGAAGGGGTGAAGAGTATTTT,CASNAASGRGEEYF
.,.,TRBJ1-6,TRBV27,TGTGCCAGCAGTTTAGGGGACCGCCTCTCCTATAATTCACCCCTCCACTTT,CASSLGDRLSYNSPLHF